The following is a T cell receptor (beta chain) sequence with its context. The sample comes from a study of blood T cell repertoires in COVID-19. Study-wide context: Specimens from acute and convalescent COVID-19 originated in the United States, Italy and Spain. T cells, B-cell-depleted T cells, or PBMCs supplied cDNA or gDNA.

Source study methods: Scientists estimated how many nucleated cells there were by amplifying reference gene primers. The method was immunoSEQ multiplex PCR; TCRdb's version includes in-frame clones alone and lacks a portion of them. The V and J calls and the clone size are those of that table, but D and trimming were determined from the DNA. Of 68,000 or so clones in the sample, 70% to 90% were seen once. Trimming removed 4 bases at V and 6 bases at J, with 9 bases between. Germline values: CDR1 MNHEY, CDR2 SVGAGI. The CDR3 loop spans 13 amino acids. The chain uses TRBV6-5 and TRBJ2-2, with a possible D match to TRBD1 (6 bases). Sequencing was performed on peripheral blood. This receptor was obtained from a man aged 65 to 79 with active or convalescent COVID-19. CDR3 DNA: TGTGCCAGCAGTTCCCGACAGGCCGGGGAGCTGTTTTTT. Its protein product is CASSSRQAGELFF.